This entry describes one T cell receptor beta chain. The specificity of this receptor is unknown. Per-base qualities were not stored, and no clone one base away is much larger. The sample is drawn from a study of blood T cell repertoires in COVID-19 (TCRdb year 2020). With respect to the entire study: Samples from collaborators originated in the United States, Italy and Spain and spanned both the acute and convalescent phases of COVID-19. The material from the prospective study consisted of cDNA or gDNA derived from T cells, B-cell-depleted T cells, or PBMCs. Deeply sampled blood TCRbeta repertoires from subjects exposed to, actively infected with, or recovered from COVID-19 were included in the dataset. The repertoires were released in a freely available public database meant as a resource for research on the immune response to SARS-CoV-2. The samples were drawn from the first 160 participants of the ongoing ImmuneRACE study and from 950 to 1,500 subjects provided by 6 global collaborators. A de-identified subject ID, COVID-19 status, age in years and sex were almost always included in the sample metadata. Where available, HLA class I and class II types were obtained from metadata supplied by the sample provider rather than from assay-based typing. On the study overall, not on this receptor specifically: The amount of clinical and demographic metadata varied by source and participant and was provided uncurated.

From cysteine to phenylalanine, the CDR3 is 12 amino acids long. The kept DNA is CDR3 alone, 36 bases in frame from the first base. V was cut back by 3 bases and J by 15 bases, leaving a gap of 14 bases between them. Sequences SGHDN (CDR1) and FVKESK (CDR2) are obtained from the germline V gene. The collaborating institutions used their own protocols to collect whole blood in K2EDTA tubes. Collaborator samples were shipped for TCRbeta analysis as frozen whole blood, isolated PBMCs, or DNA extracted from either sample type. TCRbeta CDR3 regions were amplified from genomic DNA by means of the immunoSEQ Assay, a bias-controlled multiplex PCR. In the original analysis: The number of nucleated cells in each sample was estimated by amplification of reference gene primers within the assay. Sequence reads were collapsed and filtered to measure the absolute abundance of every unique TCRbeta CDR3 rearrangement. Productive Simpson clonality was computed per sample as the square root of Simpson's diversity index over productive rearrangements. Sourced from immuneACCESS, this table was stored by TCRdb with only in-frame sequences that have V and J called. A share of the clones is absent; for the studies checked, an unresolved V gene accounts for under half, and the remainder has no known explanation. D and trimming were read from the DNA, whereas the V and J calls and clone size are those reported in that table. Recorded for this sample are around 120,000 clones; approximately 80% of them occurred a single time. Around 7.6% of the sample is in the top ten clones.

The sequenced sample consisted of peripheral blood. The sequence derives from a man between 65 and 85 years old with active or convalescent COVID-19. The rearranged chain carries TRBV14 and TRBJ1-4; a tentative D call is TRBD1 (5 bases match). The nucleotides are TGTGCCAGCAGCCAGAACAGGAGGGTGGTGTTTTTT. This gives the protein CASSQNRRVVFF.